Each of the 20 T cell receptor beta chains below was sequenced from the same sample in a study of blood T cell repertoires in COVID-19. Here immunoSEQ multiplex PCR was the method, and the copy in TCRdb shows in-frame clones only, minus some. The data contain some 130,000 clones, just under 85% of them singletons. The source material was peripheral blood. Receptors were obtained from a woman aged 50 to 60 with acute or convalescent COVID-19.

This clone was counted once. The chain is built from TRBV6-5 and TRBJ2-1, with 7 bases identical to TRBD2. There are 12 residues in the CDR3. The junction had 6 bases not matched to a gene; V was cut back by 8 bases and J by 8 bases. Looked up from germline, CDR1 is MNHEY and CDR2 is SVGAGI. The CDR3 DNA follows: TGTGCCAGCGTAGGGAGGGCGTATGAGCAGTTCTTC. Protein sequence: CASVGRAYEQFF.

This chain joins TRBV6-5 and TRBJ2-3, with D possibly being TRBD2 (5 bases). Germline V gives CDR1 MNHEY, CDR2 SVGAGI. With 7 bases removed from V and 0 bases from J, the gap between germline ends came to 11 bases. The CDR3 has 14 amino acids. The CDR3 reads CASTYSVSTDTQYF. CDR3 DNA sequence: TGTGCCAGCACTTATAGCGTTAGCACAGATACGCAGTATTTT.

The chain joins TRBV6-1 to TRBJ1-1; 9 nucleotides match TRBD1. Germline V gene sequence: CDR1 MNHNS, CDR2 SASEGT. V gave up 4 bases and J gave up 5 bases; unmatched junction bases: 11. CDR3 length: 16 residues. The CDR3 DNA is TGTGCCAGCAGTGCGGGACAGGGCCTTGGGGGGACTGAAGCTTTCTTT. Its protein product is CASSAGQGLGGTEAFF.

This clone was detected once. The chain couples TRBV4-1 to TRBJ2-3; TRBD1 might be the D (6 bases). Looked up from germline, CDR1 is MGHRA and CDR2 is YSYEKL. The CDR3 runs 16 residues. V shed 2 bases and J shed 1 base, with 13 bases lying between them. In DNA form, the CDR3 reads TGCGCCAGCAGCCAAAAGCAGGGGAGCGGCACAGATACGCAGTATTTT. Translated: CASSQKQGSGTDTQYF.

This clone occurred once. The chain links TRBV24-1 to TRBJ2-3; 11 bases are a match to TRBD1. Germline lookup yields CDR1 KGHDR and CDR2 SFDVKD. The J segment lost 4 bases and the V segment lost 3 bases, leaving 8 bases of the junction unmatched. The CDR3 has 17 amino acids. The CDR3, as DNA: TGTGCCACCAGTGATAATATGGGACAGGGGGGCGCAGATACGCAGTATTTT. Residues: CATSDNMGQGGADTQYF.

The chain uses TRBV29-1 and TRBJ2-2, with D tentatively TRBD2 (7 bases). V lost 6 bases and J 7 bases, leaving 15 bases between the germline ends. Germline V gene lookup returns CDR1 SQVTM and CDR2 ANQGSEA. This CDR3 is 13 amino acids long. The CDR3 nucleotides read TGCAGCGTCGGGGGGCGGGTCGTCGGGGAGCTGTTTTTT. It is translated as CSVGGRVVGELFF.

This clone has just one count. The CDR3 region is CASSESVRTGRFYGYTF. DNA of the CDR3: TGTGCCAGCAGTGAGTCCGTACGTACAGGGCGGTTCTATGGCTACACCTTC. The V gene is TRBV6-1, the J gene TRBJ1-2; a weak D match, TRBD1 (6 bases). The germline CDR1 and CDR2 sequences are MNHNS and SASEGT. The CDR3 runs to 17 residues. Trimming left V 3 bases short and J 4 bases short, with 21 bases between.

The DNA for the CDR3 is TGTGCCAGCAGCTCGACGACTCTCCCGGGGGGCAATGAGCAGTTCTTC. Protein sequence: CASSSTTLPGGNEQFF. The chain carries TRBV14 and TRBJ2-1, with 7 bases identical to TRBD2. This CDR3 region has 16 residues. V shed 5 bases, J shed 6 bases, and the junction held 13 bases outside the gene matches. Germline-derived CDR1 and CDR2 are SGHDN and FVKESK.

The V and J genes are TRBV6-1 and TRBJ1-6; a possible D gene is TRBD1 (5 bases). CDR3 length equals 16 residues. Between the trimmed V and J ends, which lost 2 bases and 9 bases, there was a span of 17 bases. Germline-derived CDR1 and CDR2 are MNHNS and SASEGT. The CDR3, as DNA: TGTGCCAGCAGTGAACTCAGGACAACCTCGGGTTCACCCCTCCACTTT. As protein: CASSELRTTSGSPLHF.

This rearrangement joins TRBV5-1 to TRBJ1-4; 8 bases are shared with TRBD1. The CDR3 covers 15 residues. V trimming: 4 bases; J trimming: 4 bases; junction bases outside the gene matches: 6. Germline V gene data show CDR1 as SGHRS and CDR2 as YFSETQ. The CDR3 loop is CASSPQGQGNEKLFF. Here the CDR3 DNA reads TGCGCCAGCAGCCCCCAAGGACAGGGTAATGAAAAACTGTTTTTT.

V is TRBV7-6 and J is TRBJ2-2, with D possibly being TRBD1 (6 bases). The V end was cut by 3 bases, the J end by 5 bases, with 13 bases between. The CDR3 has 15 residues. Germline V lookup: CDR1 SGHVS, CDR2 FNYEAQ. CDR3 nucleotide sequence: TGTGCCAGCAGCTTTCAGGGGTCGGGGACCGGGGAGCTGTTTTTT. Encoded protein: CASSFQGSGTGELFF.

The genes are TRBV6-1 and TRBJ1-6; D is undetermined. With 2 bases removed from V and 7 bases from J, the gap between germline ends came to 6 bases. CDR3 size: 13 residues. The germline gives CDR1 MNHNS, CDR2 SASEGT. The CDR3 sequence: CASSEQTNSPLHF. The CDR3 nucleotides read TGTGCCAGCAGTGAACAGACAAATTCACCCCTCCACTTT.

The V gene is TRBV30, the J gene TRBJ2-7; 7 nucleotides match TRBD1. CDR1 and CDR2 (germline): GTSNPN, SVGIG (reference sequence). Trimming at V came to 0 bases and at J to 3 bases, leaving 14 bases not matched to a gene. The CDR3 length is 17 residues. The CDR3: CAWSVTGQTLGDYEQYF. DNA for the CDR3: TGTGCCTGGAGTGTAACGGGACAGACCCTTGGTGACTACGAGCAGTACTTC.

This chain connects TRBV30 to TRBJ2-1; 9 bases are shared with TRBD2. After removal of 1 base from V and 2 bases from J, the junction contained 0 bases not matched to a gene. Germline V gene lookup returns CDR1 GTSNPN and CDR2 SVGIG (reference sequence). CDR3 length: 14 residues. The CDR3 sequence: CAWSGLAAYNEQFF. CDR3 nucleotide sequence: TGTGCCTGGAGTGGACTAGCGGCCTACAATGAGCAGTTCTTC.

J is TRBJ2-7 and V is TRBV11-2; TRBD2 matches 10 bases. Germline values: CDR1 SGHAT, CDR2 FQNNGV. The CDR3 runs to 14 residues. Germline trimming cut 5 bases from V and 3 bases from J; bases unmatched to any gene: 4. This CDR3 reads CASSPGLADYEQYF. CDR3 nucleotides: TGTGCCAGCAGCCCCGGACTAGCGGACTACGAGCAGTACTTC.

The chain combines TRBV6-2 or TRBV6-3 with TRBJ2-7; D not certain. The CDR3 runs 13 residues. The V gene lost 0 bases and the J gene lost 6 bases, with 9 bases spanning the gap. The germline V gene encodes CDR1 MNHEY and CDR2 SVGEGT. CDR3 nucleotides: TGTGCCAGCAGTTACTCGAGGCAGTCCGAGCAGTACTTC. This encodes CASSYSRQSEQYF.

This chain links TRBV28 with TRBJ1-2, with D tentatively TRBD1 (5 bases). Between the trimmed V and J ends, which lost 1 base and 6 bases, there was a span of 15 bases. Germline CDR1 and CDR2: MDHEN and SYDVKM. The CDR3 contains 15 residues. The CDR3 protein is CASSLSQDNPHGYTF. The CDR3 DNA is TGTGCCAGCAGTTTATCCCAGGACAATCCCCATGGCTACACCTTC.

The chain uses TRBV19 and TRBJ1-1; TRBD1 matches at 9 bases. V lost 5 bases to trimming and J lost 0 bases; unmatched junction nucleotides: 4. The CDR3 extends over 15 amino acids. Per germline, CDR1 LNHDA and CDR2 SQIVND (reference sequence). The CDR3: CASSVTGGMNTEAFF. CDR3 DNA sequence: TGTGCCAGTAGTGTGACAGGGGGAATGAACACTGAAGCTTTCTTT. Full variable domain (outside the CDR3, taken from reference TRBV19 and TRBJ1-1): DGGITQSPKYLFRKEGQNVTLSCEQNLNHDAMYWYRQDPGQGLRLIYYSQIVNDFQKGDIAEGYSVSREKKESFPLTVTSAQKNPTAFYLCASSVTGGMNTEAFFGQGTRLTVV.

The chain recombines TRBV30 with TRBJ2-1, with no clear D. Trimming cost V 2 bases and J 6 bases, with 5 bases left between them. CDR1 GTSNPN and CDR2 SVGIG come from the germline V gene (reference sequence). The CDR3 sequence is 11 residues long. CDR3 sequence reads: CAWSFVNEQFF. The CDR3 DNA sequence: TGTGCCTGGAGTTTCGTCAATGAGCAGTTCTTC.

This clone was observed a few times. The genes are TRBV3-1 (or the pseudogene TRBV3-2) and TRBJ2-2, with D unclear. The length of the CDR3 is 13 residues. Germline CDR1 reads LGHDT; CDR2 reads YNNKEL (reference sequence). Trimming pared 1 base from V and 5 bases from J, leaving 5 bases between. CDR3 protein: CASSQVQTGELFF. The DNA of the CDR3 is TGTGCCAGCAGCCAAGTCCAAACCGGGGAGCTGTTTTTT.